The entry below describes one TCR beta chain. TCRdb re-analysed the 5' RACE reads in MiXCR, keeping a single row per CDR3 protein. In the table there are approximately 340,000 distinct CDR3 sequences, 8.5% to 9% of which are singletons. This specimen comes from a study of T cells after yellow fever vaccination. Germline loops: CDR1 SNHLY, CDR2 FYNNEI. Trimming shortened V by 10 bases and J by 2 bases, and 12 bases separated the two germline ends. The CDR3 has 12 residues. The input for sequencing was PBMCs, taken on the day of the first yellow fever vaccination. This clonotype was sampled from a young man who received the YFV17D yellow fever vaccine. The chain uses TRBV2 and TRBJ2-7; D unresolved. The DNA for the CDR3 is TGTGCCACTGGGAACGAAGCCTACGAGCAGTACTTC. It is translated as CATGNEAYEQYF. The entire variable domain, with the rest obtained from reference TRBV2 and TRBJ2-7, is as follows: EPEVTQTPSHQVTQMGQEVILRCVPISNHLYFYWYRQILGQKVEFLVSFYNNEISEKSEIFDDQFSVERPDGSNFTLKIRSTKLEDSAMYFCATGNEAYEQYFGPGTRLTVT.